This TCR beta chain was identified during a study of response to subunit inactivated influenza vaccine. This CDR3 region has 12 residues. The V and J ends lost 6 bases and 0 bases respectively, with 8 bases between them. The germline V gene encodes CDR1 SQVTM and CDR2 ANQGSEA. TCRdb processed the RT-PCR reads anew with MiXCR; each CDR3 protein has one entry. In the table there are just under 550,000 distinct CDR3 sequences, around 21% of which are singletons. This clonotype was seen a handful of times. This sample was shared with a second study, whose subject was T cells expressing NK-cell markers. This second study notes: UMIs accompanied the 5'RACE template switching by which TCR beta cDNA was made. One of eight sequenced donors was HCMV-seronegative; the other seven were seropositive. NKG2C+ dominant clonotype frequencies in roughly six donors were roughly 1.0-7.5% of CD8+ T cells. These clonotypes also led the CD3+CD56-NKG2C+ fraction in a few donors. The HCMV specificity of the expanded NKG2C+ T cell clones stayed unresolved.

The chain uses TRBV29-1 and TRBJ1-1; D is undetermined. The clonotype originates from a man in his forties or fifties who received an inactivated influenza vaccine. Sequences were derived from CD4+ T cells sorted from PBMCs, sampled roughly 13 days after vaccination. CDR3 in DNA: TGCAGCGTAAACAGCATGAACACTGAAGCTTTCTTT. Its protein is CSVNSMNTEAFF.